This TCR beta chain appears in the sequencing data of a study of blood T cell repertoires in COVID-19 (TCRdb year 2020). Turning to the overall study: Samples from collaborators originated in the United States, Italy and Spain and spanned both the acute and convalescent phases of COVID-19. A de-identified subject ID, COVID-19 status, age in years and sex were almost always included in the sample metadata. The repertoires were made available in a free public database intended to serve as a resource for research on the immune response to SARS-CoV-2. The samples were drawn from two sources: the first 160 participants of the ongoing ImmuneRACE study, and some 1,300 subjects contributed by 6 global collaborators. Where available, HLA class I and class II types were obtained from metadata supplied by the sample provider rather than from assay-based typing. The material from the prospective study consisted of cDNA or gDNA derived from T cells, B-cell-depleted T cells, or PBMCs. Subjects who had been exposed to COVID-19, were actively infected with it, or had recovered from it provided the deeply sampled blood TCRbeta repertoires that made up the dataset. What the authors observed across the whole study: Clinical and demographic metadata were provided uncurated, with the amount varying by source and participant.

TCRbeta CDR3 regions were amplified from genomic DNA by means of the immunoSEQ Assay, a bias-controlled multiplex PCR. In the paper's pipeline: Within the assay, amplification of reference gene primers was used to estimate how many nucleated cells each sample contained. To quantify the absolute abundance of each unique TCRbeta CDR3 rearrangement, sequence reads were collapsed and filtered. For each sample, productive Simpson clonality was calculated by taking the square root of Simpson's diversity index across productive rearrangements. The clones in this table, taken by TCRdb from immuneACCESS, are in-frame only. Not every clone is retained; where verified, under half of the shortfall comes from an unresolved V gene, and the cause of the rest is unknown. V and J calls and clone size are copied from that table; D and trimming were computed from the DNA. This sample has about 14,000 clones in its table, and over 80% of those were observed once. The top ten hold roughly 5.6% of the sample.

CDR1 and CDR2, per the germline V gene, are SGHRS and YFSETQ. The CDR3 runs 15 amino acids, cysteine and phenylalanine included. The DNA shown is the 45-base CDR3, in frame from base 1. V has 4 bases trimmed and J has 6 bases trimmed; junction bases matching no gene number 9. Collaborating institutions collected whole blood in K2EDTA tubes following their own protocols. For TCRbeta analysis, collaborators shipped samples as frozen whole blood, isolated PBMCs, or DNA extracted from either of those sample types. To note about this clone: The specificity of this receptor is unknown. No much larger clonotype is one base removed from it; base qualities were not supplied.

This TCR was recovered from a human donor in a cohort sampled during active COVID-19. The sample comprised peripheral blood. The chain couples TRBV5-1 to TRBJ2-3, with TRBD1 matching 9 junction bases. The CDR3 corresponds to CASSRAQGARDTQYF. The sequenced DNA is TGCGCCAGCAGCCGGGCACAGGGGGCGCGGGATACGCAGTATTTT.